This T cell receptor (beta chain) was identified in a study of blood T cell repertoires in COVID-19. Study in general: The United States, Italy and Spain were the sources of the acute and convalescent COVID-19 samples. Sources were T cells, B-cell-depleted T cells, or PBMCs; the material itself was cDNA or gDNA.

The authors' processing: Quantification of nucleated cells was approximated via reference gene primer amplification. Libraries were prepared by immunoSEQ multiplex PCR; TCRdb keeps only in-frame clonotypes and omits some of them. The DNA gave D and trimming, while V, J and clone size come from that table. The data show approximately 79,000 clones, with roughly 90% seen just once and less than 0.65% held by the top ten. The germline V and J ends were trimmed by 4 bases and 5 bases, with 21 bases remaining between them. The CDR3 has 17 amino acids. Per germline, CDR1 SEHNR and CDR2 FQNEAQ (reference sequence).

Input material: peripheral blood. The sequence was collected from a man between 60 and 75 years old with acute or convalescent COVID-19. The chain is built from TRBV7-9 and TRBJ2-1; weak D call: TRBD2 (6 bases). The CDR3 DNA sequence: TGTGCCAGCAGCTCCATCGTGGGACTCCCGGGACACAATGAGCAGTTCTTC. As protein: CASSSIVGLPGHNEQFF.